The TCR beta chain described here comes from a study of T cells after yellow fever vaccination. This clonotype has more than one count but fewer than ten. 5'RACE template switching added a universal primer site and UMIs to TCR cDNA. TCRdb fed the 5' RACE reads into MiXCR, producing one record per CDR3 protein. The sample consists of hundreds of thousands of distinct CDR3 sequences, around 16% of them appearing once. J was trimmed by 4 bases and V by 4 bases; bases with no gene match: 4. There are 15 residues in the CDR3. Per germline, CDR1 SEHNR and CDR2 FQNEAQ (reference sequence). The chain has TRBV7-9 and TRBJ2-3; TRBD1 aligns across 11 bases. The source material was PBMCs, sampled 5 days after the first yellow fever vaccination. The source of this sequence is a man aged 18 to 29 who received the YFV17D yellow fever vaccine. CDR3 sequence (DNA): TGTGCCAGCAGCTGGACAGGGGGCGGAGCAGATACGCAGTATTTT. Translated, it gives CASSWTGGGADTQYF.